This paragraph covers one T cell receptor beta chain sequence. The antigen is unknown. This entry belongs to a study of cytomegalovirus exposure and HLA in healthy donors. Germline CDR1 reads MGHRA; CDR2 reads YSYEKL. The ends were cut back, 1 base at V and 6 bases at J, with 10 bases in the middle. The CDR3 loop spans 14 amino acids. The PCR had 60 Vbeta and 13 Jbeta primers. This table comes from immunoSEQ multiplex PCR, and its TCRdb copy is limited to in-frame clones, with some not included. Found here are 120,000 to 150,000 clones, 60% to 85% of them singletons; the top ten hold about 12%. The study's findings and limits: As a later analysis showed, a missense DCLRE1C variant was linked to trimming of TCR beta V- and J-genes. Accurate prediction of most subjects' HLA-A and HLA-B alleles from TCR beta sequences was reported. In a later analysis, most CMV-associated TCR beta chains appeared HLA-restricted.

This TCR was recovered from a man in his forties or fifties in good health and CMV-seropositive. The genes are TRBV4-1 and TRBJ1-5; D is undetermined. The specimen sequenced was PBMCs. CDR3 sequence: CASSQALSVQPQHF. DNA for the CDR3: TGCGCCAGCAGCCAAGCTCTCTCGGTTCAGCCCCAGCATTTT.